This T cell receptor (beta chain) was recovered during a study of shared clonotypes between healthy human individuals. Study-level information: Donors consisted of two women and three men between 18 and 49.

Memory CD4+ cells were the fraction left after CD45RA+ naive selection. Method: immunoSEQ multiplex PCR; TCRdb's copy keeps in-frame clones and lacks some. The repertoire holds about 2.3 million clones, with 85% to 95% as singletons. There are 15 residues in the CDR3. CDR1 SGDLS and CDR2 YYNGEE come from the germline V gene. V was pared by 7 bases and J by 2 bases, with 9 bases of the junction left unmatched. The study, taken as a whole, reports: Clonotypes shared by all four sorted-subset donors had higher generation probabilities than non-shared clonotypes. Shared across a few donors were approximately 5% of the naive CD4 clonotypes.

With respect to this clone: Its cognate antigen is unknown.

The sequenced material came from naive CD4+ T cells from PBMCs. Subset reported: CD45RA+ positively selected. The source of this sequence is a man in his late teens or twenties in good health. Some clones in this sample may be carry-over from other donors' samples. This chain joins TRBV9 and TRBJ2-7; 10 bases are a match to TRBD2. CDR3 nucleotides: TGTGCCAGCGCCCTCGGAGCGGGAGGGGCCTACGAGCAGTACTTC. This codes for CASALGAGGAYEQYF.